The source of this T cell receptor beta chain is a study of TIL therapy for anti-PD-1-resistant metastatic lung cancer. Study-level information: Half of patients were current or former smokers. Study-level points and caveats: After infusion, TIL clonotypes partly replaced peripheral T cells and declined over months.

Sequencing used immunoSEQ v3. The table came from immunoSEQ multiplex PCR; TCRdb's copy has only in-frame clones and leaves some out. This sample carries just over 45,000 clones, 65% to 80% of them seen once, and the ten largest clones take roughly 15%. Per germline, CDR1 SGHRS and CDR2 YFSETQ. This CDR3 is 17 amino acids long. Trimming removed 0 bases at V and 3 bases at J, with 15 bases between. For this clone: The antigen remains undetermined.

The time point here: pre-treatment sample, taken before nivolumab and TIL therapy. Stage 4 NSCLC adults joined between late 2017 and 2020. The chain has TRBV5-1 and TRBJ2-2, with D possibly TRBD2 on 6 matching bases. The sequenced sample was blood, obtained at baseline. This clonotype originated in a man between 65 and 80 years old with non-small cell lung cancer. DNA of the CDR3: TGCGCCAGCAGCTTGGACGGAGGGCCGGTCGACACCGGGGAGCTGTTTTTT. Its translation is CASSLDGGPVDTGELFF.